Following are 23 T cell receptor beta chains from one sample sequenced in a study of siplizumab effects on memory and regulatory T cells. The method was immunoSEQ multiplex PCR; TCRdb's version includes in-frame clones alone and lacks a portion of them. The sample shows approximately 91,000 clones, about 95% of them seen only once. The specimen sequenced was CD8+ T cells sorted from blood. The receptors derive from a human donor in good health.

The chain employs TRBV2 and TRBJ2-7, with 11 bases fitting TRBD1. The trim removed 4 bases at V and 5 bases at J, leaving 4 bases unmatched. This CDR3 is 14 amino acids long. Looked up from germline, CDR1 is SNHLY and CDR2 is FYNNEI. The CDR3: CASSGTGGPNEQYF. The CDR3, as DNA: TGTGCCAGCAGTGGGACAGGGGGCCCAAACGAGCAGTACTTC.

The chain combines TRBV27 with TRBJ2-1; TRBD1 matches at 9 bases. Germline assignment: CDR1 MNHEY and CDR2 SMNVEV (reference sequence). The CDR3 covers 14 residues. V dropped 6 bases and J dropped 7; count of bases not matched to a gene: 7. The CDR3 sequence is CASRGGQGWNEQFF. The CDR3 bases are TGTGCCAGCAGGGGAGGACAGGGGTGGAATGAGCAGTTCTTC.

This clone appeared once. V is TRBV6-5 and J is TRBJ2-1; D not resolved. Per germline, CDR1 MNHEY and CDR2 SVGAGI. V lost 8 bases, J lost 0 bases, and 14 bases lay in between. The CDR3 covers 15 residues. The DNA of the CDR3 is TGTGCCAGCTCTCCTACTGAATTCTCCTACAATGAGCAGTTCTTC. Amino acids: CASSPTEFSYNEQFF.

The rearrangement joins TRBV6-1 to TRBJ2-1; D perhaps matches TRBD1 (5 bases). Trimming pared 1 base from V and 5 bases from J, leaving 18 bases between. In germline, CDR1 is MNHNS, CDR2 SASEGT. The CDR3 runs to 17 residues. The CDR3 loop reads CASSEVPGRAKDNEQFF. The CDR3 coding sequence is TGTGCCAGCAGTGAAGTTCCGGGCAGGGCCAAAGACAATGAGCAGTTCTTC.

The V call is TRBV7-9, the J call TRBJ2-1; 7 bases line up with TRBD2. V gave up 2 bases and J gave up 8 bases; unmatched junction bases: 12. The CDR3 runs 16 residues. Germline CDR1 SEHNR, CDR2 FQNEAQ (reference sequence). The CDR3 protein is CASSLYPSGLGDEQFF. In DNA form, the CDR3 reads TGTGCCAGCAGCTTATATCCTAGCGGACTTGGGGATGAGCAGTTCTTC.

V usage is TRBV6-5 and J usage is TRBJ2-2, with a possible D match to TRBD1 (5 bases). The germline V and J ends were trimmed by 5 bases and 3 bases, with 13 bases remaining between them. This CDR3 is built from 15 residues. Germline CDR1 and CDR2: MNHEY and SVGAGI. The CDR3 here is CASSAGLGDTGELFF. CDR3 DNA sequence: TGTGCCAGCAGTGCCGGCCTAGGGGACACCGGGGAGCTGTTTTTT.

J is TRBJ2-3 and V is TRBV7-8; 8 bases line up with TRBD2. Germline V CDR1 and CDR2: SGHVS, FQNEAQ. V lost 0 bases and J lost 4; bases outside the gene matches: 3. This CDR3 region has 15 residues. CDR3 loop: CASSLAAGRADTQYF. The CDR3, as DNA: TGTGCCAGCAGCTTAGCGGCCGGGAGGGCAGATACGCAGTATTTT. Looking up the rest from reference TRBV7-8 and TRBJ2-3 gives the full variable domain: GAGVSQSPRYKVAKRGQDVALRCDPISGHVSLFWYQQALGQGPEFLTYFQNEAQLDKSGLPSDRFFAERPEGSVSTLKIQRTQQEDSAVYLCASSLAAGRADTQYFGPGTRLTVL.

V is TRBV29-1 and J is TRBJ1-1; maybe TRBD1 (6 bases). The length of the CDR3 is 13 residues. Trimming shortened V by 5 bases and J by 2 bases, and 12 bases separated the two germline ends. In germline, CDR1 is SQVTM, CDR2 ANQGSEA. The CDR3 nucleotides are TGCAGCGTTTCTCCGGGACAAAACACTGAAGCTTTCTTT. Its protein product is CSVSPGQNTEAFF.

The chain has TRBV6-6 and TRBJ2-2; TRBD2 matches 10 bases. The CDR3 is made up of 16 amino acids. V shed 6 bases and J 3 bases; nucleotides not matched to a gene: 7. Germline V gene data show CDR1 as MNHNY and CDR2 as SVGAGI (reference sequence). The CDR3 protein is CASSPLGLADTGELFF. The CDR3 DNA reads TGTGCCAGCAGCCCACTCGGACTAGCGGACACCGGGGAGCTGTTTTTT.

The chain carries TRBV6-6 and TRBJ2-3; D could derive from TRBD1 or TRBD2 (5 bases each). The CDR3 contains 15 residues. Trimming took 2 bases from V and 0 from J, leaving 9 bases between them. CDR1 MNHNY and CDR2 SVGAGI come from the germline V gene (reference sequence). The DNA of the CDR3 is TGTGCCAGCAGTTACCGGGGCCCTAGCACAGATACGCAGTATTTT. Translating it yields CASSYRGPSTDTQYF.

Turning to this clone: Because the CDR3's place on the DNA is in doubt, the DNA is left out and the CDR3 is given as listed by TCRdb. The chain links TRBV6-5 to TRBJ2-2; the table's D call of TRBD2 was not tested on the DNA. Both ends counted, the CDR3 spans 13 residues. CDR1 and CDR2 (germline): MNHEY, SVGAGI. CDR3 residues: CASSYLAPGSCFF.

The chain uses TRBV7-3 and TRBJ2-3; 11 bases map to TRBD1. The CDR3 runs to 14 residues. The V segment lost 10 bases and the J segment 4 bases; nucleotides outside the gene matches: 7. Germline CDR1 and CDR2: SGHTA and FQGTGA. In DNA form, the CDR3 reads TGTGCCACCTCGGACAGGGGGCGCCCAGATACGCAGTATTTT. This codes for CATSDRGRPDTQYF.

The V gene is TRBV7-3, the J gene TRBJ2-7; the D gene could be TRBD1 or TRBD2 (7 bases each). The germline V and J ends were trimmed by 0 bases and 6 bases, with 12 bases remaining between them. CDR1 and CDR2 (germline): SGHTA, FQGTGA. The CDR3 runs to 14 residues. The chain's CDR3 is CASSLTGRGPEQYF. The CDR3 region has the DNA TGTGCCAGCAGCTTAACGGGGAGGGGGCCCGAGCAGTACTTC. Variable domain in full (rest from reference TRBV7-3 and TRBJ2-7): GAGVSQTPSNKVTEKGKYVELRCDPISGHTALYWYRQSLGQGPEFLIYFQGTGAADDSGLPNDRFFAVRPEGSVSTLKIQRTERGDSAVYLCASSLTGRGPEQYFGPGTRLTVT.

This chain joins TRBV9 and TRBJ1-5; no firm D call. The CDR3 totals 17 residues. CDR1 and CDR2 from the germline V gene are SGDLS and YYNGEE. Trimming took off 1 base at V and 1 base at J, with 15 bases between the two ends. The CDR3 region is CASSVHEFPRSNQPQHF. Written as DNA, the CDR3 is TGTGCCAGCAGCGTACATGAGTTCCCCCGAAGCAATCAGCCCCAGCATTTT. Full variable domain (remainder filled in from reference TRBV9 and TRBJ1-5): DSGVTQTPKHLITATGQRVTLRCSPRSGDLSVYWYQQSLDQGLQFLIQYYNGEERAKGNILERFSAQQFPDLHSELNLSSLELGDSALYFCASSVHEFPRSNQPQHFGDGTRLSIL.

This sequence joins TRBV4-1 and TRBJ1-4, with D unclear. V dropped 1 base and J dropped 3 bases, with 9 bases sitting between them. Germline V gene lookup returns CDR1 MGHRA and CDR2 YSYEKL. CDR3 length: 15 amino acids. The CDR3 DNA reads as TGCGCCAGCAGCCAAGTTCCGGAGGCTAATGAAAAACTGTTTTTT. Translated, it gives CASSQVPEANEKLFF.

The gene calls are TRBV28 and TRBJ1-5, with D unresolved. This CDR3 has 12 residues. V gave up 2 bases and J gave up 6 bases, with 5 bases separating them. Germline assignment: CDR1 MDHEN and CDR2 SYDVKM. The CDR3 reads CASSLKPQPQHF. The DNA of the CDR3 is TGTGCCAGCAGTTTAAAGCCTCAGCCCCAGCATTTT. Variable domain in full (rest from reference TRBV28 and TRBJ1-5): DVKVTQSSRYLVKRTGEKVFLECVQDMDHENMFWYRQDPGLGLRLIYFSYDVKMKEKGDIPEGYSVSREKKERFSLILESASTNQTSMYLCASSLKPQPQHFGDGTRLSIL.

V and J are TRBV27 and TRBJ2-7; D gene unclear. V was trimmed by 7 bases and J by 3 bases, leaving 16 bases between them. The CDR3 totals 14 residues. In germline, CDR1 is MNHEY, CDR2 SMNVEV (reference sequence). The CDR3: CASTPRLRHYEQYF. The CDR3 DNA is TGTGCCAGCACCCCTAGACTCCGTCACTACGAGCAGTACTTC.

The V and J genes are TRBV11-2 and TRBJ2-7; D assignment may be TRBD1 or TRBD2 (5 bases each). The CDR3 totals 14 residues. Trimming pared 1 base from V and 2 bases from J, leaving 9 bases between. Germline loops: CDR1 SGHAT, CDR2 FQNNGV. The CDR3 is CASSLGGETYEQYF. The CDR3 DNA is TGTGCCAGCAGCTTAGGAGGGGAAACCTACGAGCAGTACTTC.

V is TRBV5-1 and J is TRBJ2-1; a weak D match, TRBD1 (7 bases). The CDR3 is 14 residues long. The germline V gene has CDR1 SGHRS and CDR2 YFSETQ. V was pared by 9 bases and J by 5 bases, with 18 bases between. The CDR3 DNA is TGCGCCACCCGACAGGGAGGATTAAACAATGAGCAGTTCTTC. Its translation: CATRQGGLNNEQFF.

This sequence joins TRBV27 and TRBJ1-2; D not resolved. Trimming stripped 3 bases from V and 6 bases from J, with 11 bases between. This CDR3 is 13 amino acids long. Germline V gene lookup returns CDR1 MNHEY and CDR2 SMNVEV (reference sequence). CDR3 DNA sequence: TGTGCCAGCAGTTTTTTGAGAGGGAATGGCTACACCTTC. Translation gives CASSFLRGNGYTF.

The V call is TRBV9, the J call TRBJ2-1; 14 nucleotides match TRBD2. This CDR3 contains 17 residues. J was trimmed by 8 bases and V by 4 bases; bases with no gene match: 11. CDR1 SGDLS and CDR2 YYNGEE come from the germline V gene. The CDR3 DNA is TGTGCCAGCAGCACCGGGACTAGCGGGAGATGGGTCGATGAGCAGTTCTTC. This codes for CASSTGTSGRWVDEQFF.

This clone showed up just once. The genes are TRBV7-8 and TRBJ1-1, with 7 positions matching TRBD1. Trimming cost V 8 bases and J 0 bases; bases outside gene matches: 3. Germline loops: CDR1 SGHVS, CDR2 FQNEAQ. The CDR3 runs to 13 residues. CDR3 coding DNA: TGTGCCAGCGGGGACAGTCTGAACACTGAAGCTTTCTTT. This gives the protein CASGDSLNTEAFF.

V is TRBV27 and J is TRBJ2-2; 8 bases are shared with TRBD1. Germline V gives CDR1 MNHEY, CDR2 SMNVEV (reference sequence). The CDR3 is 14 residues long. Trimming took 7 bases from V and 4 from J; bases not matched to a gene: 5. The CDR3: CASTRTGSTGELFF. The CDR3 bases are TGTGCCAGCACCCGGACAGGGAGCACCGGGGAGCTGTTTTTT.